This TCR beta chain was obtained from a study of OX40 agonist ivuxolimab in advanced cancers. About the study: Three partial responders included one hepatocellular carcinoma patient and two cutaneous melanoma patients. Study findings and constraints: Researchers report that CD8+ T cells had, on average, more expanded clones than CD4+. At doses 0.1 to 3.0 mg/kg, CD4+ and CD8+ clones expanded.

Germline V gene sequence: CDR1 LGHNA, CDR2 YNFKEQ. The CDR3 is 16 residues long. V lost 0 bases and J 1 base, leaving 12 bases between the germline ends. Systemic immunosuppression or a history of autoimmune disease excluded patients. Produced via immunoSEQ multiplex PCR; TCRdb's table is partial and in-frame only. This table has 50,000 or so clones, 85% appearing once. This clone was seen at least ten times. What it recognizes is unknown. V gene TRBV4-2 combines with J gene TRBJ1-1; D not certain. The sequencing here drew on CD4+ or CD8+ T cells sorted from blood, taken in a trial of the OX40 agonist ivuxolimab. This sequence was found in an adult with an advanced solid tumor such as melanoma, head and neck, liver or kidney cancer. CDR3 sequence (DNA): TGTGCCAGCAGCCAAGACATTACTGGCAGGAACACTGAAGCTTTCTTT. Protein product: CASSQDITGRNTEAFF.